Sequencing of this T cell receptor (beta chain) was carried out in a study of cytomegalovirus exposure and HLA in healthy donors. General study points: The investigators catalogued 150 to 200 TCR beta chains as cytomegalovirus-associated.

Concerning this clone: Its specificity is unknown.

A multiplex PCR was run with 60 Vbeta primers and 13 Jbeta primers. The protocol was immunoSEQ multiplex PCR, while the TCRdb copy is restricted to in-frame clones and leaves out a portion. The data show around 200,000 clones, 81% seen once. The sample taken for sequencing was PBMCs. This TCR derives from a man aged 50-59 years in good health and CMV-seronegative.

The chain's CDR3 is CAKAPGGYGYTF. Written as DNA, the CDR3 is TGTGCCAAGGCCCCGGGGGGCTATGGCTACACCTTC. This rearrangement joins TRBV6-5 to TRBJ1-2; D may be TRBD1 (5 bases). Deletions cut 10 bases from V and 4 bases from J, with 13 bases between. This CDR3 is 12 amino acids long. The V gene's germline CDR1 is MNHEY and CDR2 SVGAGI.